This T cell receptor (beta chain) was found in a study of T cell responses to AZD1222 COVID-19 vaccine. About the research overall: Investigators merged groups given second doses at roughly 4 or roughly 12 weeks.

This clone was counted a few times. Its specificity is not known. The CDR3 has 16 residues. CDR1 MNHNS and CDR2 SASEGT come from the germline V gene. Trimming left V 4 bases short and J 4 bases short, with 17 bases between. Clones were sequenced by immunoSEQ multiplex PCR, and TCRdb holds only the in-frame ones, with some missing. The sample contains 90,000 to 120,000 clones, roughly 89% of which appear only once. Study results and caveats: When two AZD1222 doses had been given, Spike-specific TCR breadth and depth rose. Repertoire sampling occurred only after the peak T cell response.

Sequences were derived from peripheral blood, sampled on day 0 of AZD1222 vaccination. The rearrangement links TRBV6-1 to TRBJ1-5; tentative D call: TRBD1 (6 bases). The TCR was taken from an adult in good health. CDR3 nucleotide sequence: TGTGCCAGCAGTGTCAGCGGAACAGGGTTGAATCAGCCCCAGCATTTT. It specifies CASSVSGTGLNQPQHF.